Shown below are 13 T cell receptor beta chains from a single sample sequenced in a study of breast tumors, draining lymph nodes, adjacent tissues. TCRdb fed the multiplex PCR reads into MiXCR, producing one record per CDR3 protein. The data hold some 170,000 distinct CDR3 sequences, with more than 25% observed a single time. Samples came from axillary lymph nodes draining the breast cancer. Sequencing was performed on axillary lymph node tissue. The receptor set was obtained from a female donor with breast cancer. Some clones in this sample may be carry-over from other donors' samples.

Ten or more counts support this clonotype. The genes are TRBV7-3 and TRBJ1-4; 8 bases agree with TRBD1. V lost 5 bases and J lost 7; bases outside the gene matches: 3. The CDR3 is 13 residues long. Looked up from germline, CDR1 is SGHTA and CDR2 is FQGTGA. CDR3 DNA: TGTGCCAGCAGCAGAGACAGGGGTGAAAAACTGTTTTTT. This encodes CASSRDRGEKLFF.

This clonotype was detected many times. Possible read error: a much larger clone is one base away. This chain connects TRBV6-6 to TRBJ2-7; no clear D. Trimming removed 5 bases from V and 2 bases from J, with 13 bases in between. This CDR3 region has 14 residues. CDR1 is MNHNY and CDR2 is SVGAGI in the germline V gene (reference sequence). For the CDR3, the DNA is TGTGCCAGCAGTCGGACGGAATTAGCCTACGAGCAGTACTTC. Translating gives CASSRTELAYEQYF.

The rearrangement links TRBV20-1 to TRBJ2-5; D possibly corresponds to TRBD1 (6 bases). The CDR3 is made up of 17 amino acids. Per the germline V gene, CDR1 is DFQATT and CDR2 is SNEGSKA (reference sequence). The V and J ends lost 4 bases and 0 bases respectively, with 21 bases between them. The CDR3 DNA is TGCAGTGCTAACATCCTGGGAAACAGGGCCTACCAAGAGACCCAGTACTTC. Residues: CSANILGNRAYQETQYF.

This clonotype was picked up many times. The gene calls are TRBV9 and TRBJ2-1; the D is unclear. Germline V lookup: CDR1 SGDLS, CDR2 YYNGEE. Trimming removed 1 base from V and 4 bases from J, with 12 bases in between. The CDR3 sequence is 15 residues long. The CDR3 nucleotides are TGTGCCAGCAGCGTATCTCACAGTCCTTACAATGAGCAGTTCTTC. Its protein product is CASSVSHSPYNEQFF.

Ten or more counts support this clonotype. The chain combines TRBV7-3 with TRBJ2-1; 7 bases fit TRBD1. Germline V gene sequence: CDR1 SGHTA, CDR2 FQGTGA. This CDR3 spans 14 amino acids. The ends lost 1 base at V and 9 bases at J; junction bases unmatched: 6. The CDR3 loop is CASSLNQGGSEQFF. CDR3 sequence (DNA): TGTGCCAGCAGCTTAAATCAAGGGGGCAGTGAGCAGTTCTTC.

This clonotype has at least ten counts. This chain connects TRBV20-1 to TRBJ2-1, with 9 nucleotides matching TRBD2. The trim removed 3 bases at V and 2 bases at J, leaving 5 bases unmatched. The CDR3 runs to 15 residues. Germline lookup yields CDR1 DFQATT and CDR2 SNEGSKA (reference sequence). The CDR3 is CSAREASGTYNEQFF. CDR3 DNA: TGCAGTGCTAGGGAGGCTAGCGGGACCTACAATGAGCAGTTCTTC.

Details on this clonotype: One base away lies a much larger clone, so this may be a sequencing read error. V and J are TRBV11-3 and TRBJ2-1, with 10 bases that match TRBD2. V shed 5 bases, J shed 5 bases, and the junction held 6 bases outside the gene matches. CDR3 length equals 15 residues. Germline CDR1 SGHNT, CDR2 YENEEA. The CDR3 sequence: CASSHGLAAHNEQFF. In DNA form, the CDR3 reads TGTGCCAGCAGCCACGGACTAGCGGCACACAATGAGCAGTTCTTC.

The chain employs TRBV4-1 and TRBJ2-2, with D tentatively TRBD2 (5 bases). Deletions cut 3 bases from V and 6 bases from J, with 14 bases between. This CDR3 has 15 residues. CDR1 MGHRA and CDR2 YSYEKL come from the germline V gene. CDR3 in amino acids: CASSQPVQRAGELFF. CDR3 coding DNA: TGCGCCAGCAGCCAGCCCGTACAGAGGGCCGGGGAGCTGTTTTTT.

V is TRBV4-1 and J is TRBJ1-4, with D possibly matching TRBD1 (6 bases). The CDR3 is 17 residues long. Trimming took off 0 bases at V and 11 bases at J, with 22 bases between the two ends. The germline V gene encodes CDR1 MGHRA and CDR2 YSYEKL. The CDR3 DNA follows: TGCGCCAGCAGCCAAGAGGACAGAGGGTTTACTAATGGGAAACTGTTTTTT. It yields the protein CASSQEDRGFTNGKLFF.

There are a few counts of this clonotype. This sequence joins TRBV7-9 and TRBJ1-6; unclear D gene. Germline V gene lookup returns CDR1 SEHNR and CDR2 FQNEAQ (reference sequence). The CDR3 has 13 residues. V was clipped by 6 bases and J by 13 bases, with 16 bases between them. The CDR3 nucleotides are TGTGCCAGCAGGCCTGGCGGGAATTTCCCCCTCCACTTT. Translated: CASRPGGNFPLHF.

This clonotype has a count of ten or more. This sequence joins TRBV14 and TRBJ1-2; D perhaps matches TRBD1 (5 bases). The CDR3 sequence is 13 residues long. V dropped 2 bases and J dropped 4 bases, with 8 bases sitting between them. The V gene's germline CDR1 is SGHDN and CDR2 FVKESK. As DNA, the CDR3 is TGTGCCAGCAGCCAATCAGGGTTCTATGGCTACACCTTC. Its protein product is CASSQSGFYGYTF.

As concerns this clonotype: Given the absence of the conserved phenylalanine or tryptophan at the CDR3 end, a read error is likely. The CDR3 sequence: CASSIQGGLSPLHS. DNA of the CDR3: TGCGCCAGCAGCATACAGGGAGGACTTTCACCCCTCCACTCT. The rearrangement links TRBV5-1 to TRBJ1-6, with a weak D call TRBD1 (6 bases). CDR1 is SGHRS, CDR2 YFSETQ, per germline. Trimming pared 4 bases from V and 9 bases from J, leaving 14 bases between. CDR3 length equals 14 residues.

At least ten counts were recorded for this clonotype. The genes are TRBV11-3 and TRBJ2-7; maybe TRBD2 (7 bases). Germline-derived CDR1 and CDR2 are SGHNT and YENEEA. V dropped 1 base and J dropped 5 bases, with 15 bases sitting between them. The CDR3 runs 15 residues. The CDR3 nucleotides are TGTGCCAGCAGCTTAGCCCCGGGGGGCATGCACGAGCAGTACTTC. Translating it yields CASSLAPGGMHEQYF.